This TCR beta chain was captured in a study of T-cell reconstitution after alpha-beta-depleted transplantation in children. For TCRbeta, the library was prepared with unique molecular identifiers. TCRdb ran MiXCR on the PCR reads and lists one entry per CDR3 protein. The sample lists 250,000 to 300,000 distinct CDR3 sequences; approximately 9.6% were seen once. Losses at the gene ends were 6 bases for V and 4 bases for J; bases not matched to a gene: 6. The germline V gene has CDR1 DFQATT and CDR2 SNEGSKA (reference sequence). The CDR3 contains 14 residues. This clonotype was counted only a few times.

V gene TRBV20-1 combines with J gene TRBJ2-5, with 12 bases matching TRBD2. The source material was PBMCs from the stem cell graft donor, sampled from the stem cell graft. This TCR was sampled from a human donor who donated a stem cell graft to a child with SCID. For the CDR3, the DNA is TGCAGTGCCCTAGCGGGGGGGAAGGGAGAGACCCAGTACTTC. Translated, it gives CSALAGGKGETQYF.